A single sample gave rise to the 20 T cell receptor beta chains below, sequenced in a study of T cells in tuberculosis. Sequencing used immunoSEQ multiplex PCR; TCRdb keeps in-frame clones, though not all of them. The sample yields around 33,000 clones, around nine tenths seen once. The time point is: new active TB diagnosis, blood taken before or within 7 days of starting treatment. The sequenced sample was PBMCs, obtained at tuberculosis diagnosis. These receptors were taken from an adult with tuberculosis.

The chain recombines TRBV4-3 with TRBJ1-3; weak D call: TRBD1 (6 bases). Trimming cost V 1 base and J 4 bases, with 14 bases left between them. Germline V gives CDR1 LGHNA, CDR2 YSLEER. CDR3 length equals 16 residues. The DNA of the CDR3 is TGCGCCAGCAGCCAAGGGGACACCAGGGCCGGAAACACCATATATTTT. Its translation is CASSQGDTRAGNTIYF.

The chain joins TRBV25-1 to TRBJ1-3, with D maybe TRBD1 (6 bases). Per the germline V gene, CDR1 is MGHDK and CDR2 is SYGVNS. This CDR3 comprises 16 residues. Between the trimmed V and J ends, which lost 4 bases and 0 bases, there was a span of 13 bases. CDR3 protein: CASSVPGQPSGNTIYF. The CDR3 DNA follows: TGTGCCAGCAGTGTACCCGGACAGCCCTCTGGAAACACCATATATTTT.

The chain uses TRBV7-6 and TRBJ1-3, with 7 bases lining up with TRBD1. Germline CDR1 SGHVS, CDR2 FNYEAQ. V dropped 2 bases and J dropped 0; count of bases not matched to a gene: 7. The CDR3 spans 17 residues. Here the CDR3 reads CASSLRGDSTSGNTIYF. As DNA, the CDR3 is TGTGCCAGCAGCTTAAGGGGGGACAGCACCTCTGGAAACACCATATATTTT.

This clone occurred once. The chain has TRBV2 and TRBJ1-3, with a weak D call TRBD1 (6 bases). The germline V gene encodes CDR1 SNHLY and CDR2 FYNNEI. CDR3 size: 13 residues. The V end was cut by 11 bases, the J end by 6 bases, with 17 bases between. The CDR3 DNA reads TGTGCCGGGACGAGTCACAGGGAAAACACCATATATTTT. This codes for CAGTSHRENTIYF.

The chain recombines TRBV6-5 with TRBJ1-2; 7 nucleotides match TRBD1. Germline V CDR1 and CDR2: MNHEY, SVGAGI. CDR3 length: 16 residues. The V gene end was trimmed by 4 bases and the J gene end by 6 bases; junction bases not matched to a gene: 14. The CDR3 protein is CASSSSRGSFINGYTF. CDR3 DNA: TGTGCCAGCAGTTCCAGCAGGGGGTCTTTTATTAATGGCTACACCTTC.

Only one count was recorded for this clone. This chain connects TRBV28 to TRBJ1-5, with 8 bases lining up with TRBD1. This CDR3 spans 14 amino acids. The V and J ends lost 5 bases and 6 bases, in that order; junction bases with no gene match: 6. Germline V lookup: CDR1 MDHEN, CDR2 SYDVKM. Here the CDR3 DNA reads TGTGCCAGCAGTCGACGGACAGGGAGTCAGCCCCAGCATTTT. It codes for CASSRRTGSQPQHF.

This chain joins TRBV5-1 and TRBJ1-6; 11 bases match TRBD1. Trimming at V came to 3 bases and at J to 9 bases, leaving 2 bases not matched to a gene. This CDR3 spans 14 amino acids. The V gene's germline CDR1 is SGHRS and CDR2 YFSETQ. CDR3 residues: CASSYGQGASPLHF. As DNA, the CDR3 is TGCGCCAGCAGCTACGGACAGGGGGCTTCACCCCTCCACTTT.

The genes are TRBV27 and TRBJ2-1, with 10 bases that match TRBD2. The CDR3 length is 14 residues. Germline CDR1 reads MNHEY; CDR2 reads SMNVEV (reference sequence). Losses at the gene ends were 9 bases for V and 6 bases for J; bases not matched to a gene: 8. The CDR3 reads CASTRTSGPNEQFF. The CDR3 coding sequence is TGTGCCAGTACTCGGACTAGCGGTCCCAATGAGCAGTTCTTC.

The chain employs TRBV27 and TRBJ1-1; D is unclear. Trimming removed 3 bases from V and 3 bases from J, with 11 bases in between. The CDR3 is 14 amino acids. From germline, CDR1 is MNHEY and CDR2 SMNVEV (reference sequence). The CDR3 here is CASSFSDGDTEAFF. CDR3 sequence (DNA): TGTGCCAGCAGTTTCTCTGACGGAGACACTGAAGCTTTCTTT.

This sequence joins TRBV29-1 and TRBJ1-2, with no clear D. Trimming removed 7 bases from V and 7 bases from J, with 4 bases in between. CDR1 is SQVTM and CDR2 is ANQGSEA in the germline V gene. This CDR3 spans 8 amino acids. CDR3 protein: CSAGGYTF. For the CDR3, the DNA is TGCAGCGCCGGTGGCTACACCTTC. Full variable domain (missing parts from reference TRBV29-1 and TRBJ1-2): SAVISQKPSRDICQRGTSLTIQCQVDSQVTMMFWYRQQPGQSLTLIATANQGSEATYESGFVIDKFPISRPNLTFSTLTVSNMSPEDSSIYLCSAGGYTFGSGTRLTVV.

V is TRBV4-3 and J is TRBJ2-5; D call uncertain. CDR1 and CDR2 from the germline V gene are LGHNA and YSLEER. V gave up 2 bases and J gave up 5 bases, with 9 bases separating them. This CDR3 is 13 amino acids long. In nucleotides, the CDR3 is TGCGCCAGCAGCCAAACGGGTTGGGAGACCCAGTACTTC. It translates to CASSQTGWETQYF.

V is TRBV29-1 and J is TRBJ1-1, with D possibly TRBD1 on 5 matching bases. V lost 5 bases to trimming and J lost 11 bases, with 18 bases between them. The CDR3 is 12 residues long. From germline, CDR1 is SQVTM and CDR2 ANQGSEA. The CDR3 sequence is CSVRTIRRAAFF. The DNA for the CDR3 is TGCAGCGTTAGGACAATACGACGCGCGGCTTTCTTT.

The CDR3 sequence: CASSLEGEQGLFF. The DNA for the CDR3 is TGTGCCAGCAGCTTAGAGGGGGAACAGGGCCTGTTCTTC. The chain links TRBV11-3 to TRBJ2-1; possibly TRBD1 for D (6 bases). The CDR3 contains 13 residues. Germline values: CDR1 SGHNT, CDR2 YENEEA. Trimming took 0 bases from V and 15 from J, leaving 15 bases between them.

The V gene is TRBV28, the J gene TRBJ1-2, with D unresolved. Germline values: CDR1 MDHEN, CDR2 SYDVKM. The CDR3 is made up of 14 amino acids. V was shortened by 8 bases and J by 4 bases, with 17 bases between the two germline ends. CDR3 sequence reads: CASLDPGMSYGYTF. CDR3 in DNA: TGTGCCAGCCTGGACCCGGGGATGAGCTATGGCTACACCTTC.

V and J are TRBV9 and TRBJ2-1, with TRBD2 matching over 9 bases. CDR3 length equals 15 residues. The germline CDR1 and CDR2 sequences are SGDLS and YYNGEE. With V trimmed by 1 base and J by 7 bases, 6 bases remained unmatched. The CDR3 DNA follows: TGTGCCAGCAGCGTAACAGCGGGAGGAGGGAATGAGCAGTTCTTC. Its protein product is CASSVTAGGGNEQFF.

Here the CDR3 DNA reads TGCGCCAGCAGCCTTTCTAGCGGGGGTCTTTACAATGAGCAGTTCTTC. It yields the protein CASSLSSGGLYNEQFF. The genes are TRBV4-3 and TRBJ2-1; 10 nucleotides match TRBD2. The V segment lost 4 bases and the J segment 4 bases; nucleotides outside the gene matches: 7. The germline gives CDR1 LGHNA, CDR2 YSLEER. This CDR3 has 16 residues.

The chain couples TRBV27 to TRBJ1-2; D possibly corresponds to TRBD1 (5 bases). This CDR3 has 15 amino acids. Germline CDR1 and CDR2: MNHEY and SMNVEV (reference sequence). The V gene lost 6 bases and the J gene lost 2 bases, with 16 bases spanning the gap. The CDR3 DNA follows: TGTGCCAGCAGCACGACCTCCGCAGGGAACTATGGCTACACCTTC. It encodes CASSTTSAGNYGYTF.

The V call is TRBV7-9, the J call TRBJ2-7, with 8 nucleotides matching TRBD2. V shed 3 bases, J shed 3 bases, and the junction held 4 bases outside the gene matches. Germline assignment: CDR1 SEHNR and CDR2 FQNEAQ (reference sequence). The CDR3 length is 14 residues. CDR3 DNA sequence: TGTGCCAGCAGCTTTGAGCGGGAGTTCTACGAGCAGTACTTC. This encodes CASSFEREFYEQYF.

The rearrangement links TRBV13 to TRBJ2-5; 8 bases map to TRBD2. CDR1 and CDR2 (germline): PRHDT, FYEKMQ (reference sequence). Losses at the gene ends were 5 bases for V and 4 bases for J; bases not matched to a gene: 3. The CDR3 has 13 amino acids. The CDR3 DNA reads TGTGCCAGCAGCGTTAGCGGGGTAGAGACCCAGTACTTC. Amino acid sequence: CASSVSGVETQYF.

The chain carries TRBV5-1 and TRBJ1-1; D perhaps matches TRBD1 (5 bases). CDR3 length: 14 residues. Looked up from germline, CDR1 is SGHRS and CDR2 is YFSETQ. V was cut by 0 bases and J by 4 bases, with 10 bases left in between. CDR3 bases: TGCGCCAGCAGCTTGGGCCAGGGCAGCACTGAAGCTTTCTTT. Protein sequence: CASSLGQGSTEAFF.